This TCR beta chain is drawn from a study of shared T cell receptors in the human thymus. The CDR3 has 16 residues. Looked up from germline, CDR1 is SGHTA and CDR2 is FQGNSA. The V gene lost 1 base and the J gene lost 2 bases, with 15 bases spanning the gap. The table came from immunoSEQ multiplex PCR; TCRdb's copy has only in-frame clones and leaves some out. This table has around 340,000 clones, about 95% appearing once. The sample was thymocytes. This chain joins TRBV7-2 and TRBJ2-7, with D possibly matching TRBD2 (5 bases). The sequence derives from a human donor. CDR3 DNA: TGTGCCAGCAGCTTAGTGGCGGGTTTCAGGCCCTACGAGCAGTACTTC. It encodes CASSLVAGFRPYEQYF.